Below, 11 T cell receptor beta chains from the same sample are listed, as sequenced in a study of blood T cell repertoires in COVID-19. Produced via immunoSEQ multiplex PCR; TCRdb's table is partial and in-frame only. This table has over 250,000 clones, approximately 89% appearing once. What was sequenced was peripheral blood. The source of these receptors is a woman aged 50 to 65 with acute or convalescent COVID-19.

The CDR3 sequence: CASSLEITGSYGYTF. As DNA, the CDR3 is TGTGCCAGCAGCTTGGAAATTACGGGATCTTATGGCTACACCTTC. V usage is TRBV5-5 and J usage is TRBJ1-2; no firm D call. In germline, CDR1 is SGHKS, CDR2 YYEKEE (reference sequence). The ends were cut back, 0 bases at V and 5 bases at J, with 14 bases in the middle. This CDR3 region has 15 residues.

The chain couples TRBV28 to TRBJ2-7; a possible D gene is TRBD1 (6 bases). V dropped 5 bases and J dropped 0 bases, with 8 bases sitting between them. The length of the CDR3 is 13 residues. CDR1 is MDHEN and CDR2 is SYDVKM in the germline V gene. The CDR3 sequence is CASSPTGSYEQYF. The CDR3 DNA is TGTGCCAGCAGTCCGACAGGCTCCTACGAGCAGTACTTC.

The chain couples TRBV10-3 to TRBJ2-7, with 10 bases fitting TRBD2. This CDR3 contains 13 residues. Germline CDR1 is ENHRY and CDR2 is SYGVKD. V dropped 10 bases and J dropped 3; count of bases not matched to a gene: 6. The CDR3 DNA reads TGTGCCACTAGCGGGAGTAACGACTACGAGCAGTACTTC. It specifies CATSGSNDYEQYF.

The chain employs TRBV12-3 or TRBV12-4 and TRBJ2-1; tentatively, D is TRBD1 (5 bases). The CDR3 is 12 amino acids. Trimming removed 3 bases from V and 10 bases from J, with 10 bases in between. For the CDR3, the DNA is TGTGCCAGCAGTTTCCCAGGGTTAGAGCAGTTCTTC. This gives the protein CASSFPGLEQFF.

V gene TRBV30 combines with J gene TRBJ1-5, with D uncertain. V lost 0 bases and J lost 5, with 8 bases in between. Looked up from germline, CDR1 is GTSNPN and CDR2 is SVGIG (reference sequence). This CDR3 is 13 amino acids long. DNA of the CDR3: TGTGCCTGGAGTGTATCAGTCGATCAGCCCCAGCATTTT. Translated, it gives CAWSVSVDQPQHF. Full variable domain (rest looked up from reference TRBV30 and TRBJ1-5): SQTIHQWPATLVQPVGSPLSLECTVEGTSNPNLYWYRQAAGRGLQLLFYSVGIGQISSEVPQNLSASRPQDRQFILSSKKLLLSDSGFYLCAWSVSVDQPQHFGDGTRLSIL.

The rearrangement uses TRBV6-2 or TRBV6-3 and TRBJ2-1; a possible D gene is TRBD2 (6 bases). The CDR3 extends over 15 amino acids. Germline CDR1 reads MNHEY; CDR2 reads SVGEGT. V lost 4 bases and J 3 bases, leaving 13 bases between the germline ends. CDR3 loop: CASSSGLAHYNEQFF. CDR3 nucleotide sequence: TGTGCCAGCAGTTCCGGCCTAGCGCACTACAATGAGCAGTTCTTC.

The CDR3 DNA is TGCGCCAGCAAAATCTTTTCGGGACAGTCCCCAGGCGAGCAGTACTTC. Protein sequence: CASKIFSGQSPGEQYF. J is TRBJ2-7 and V is TRBV5-1, with TRBD1 matching 7 bases. The trim removed 6 bases at V and 6 bases at J, leaving 18 bases unmatched. Germline V CDR1 and CDR2: SGHRS, YFSETQ. This CDR3 region has 16 residues.

The chain uses TRBV9 and TRBJ1-1; D is perhaps TRBD1 (5 bases). The CDR3 has 14 residues. CDR1 is SGDLS, CDR2 YYNGEE, per germline. Trimming left V 1 base short and J 4 bases short, with 11 bases between. CDR3 DNA sequence: TGTGCCAGCAGCGTACAGCAGGGCGGCACTGAAGCTTTCTTT. Amino acid sequence: CASSVQQGGTEAFF.

The chain recombines TRBV7-3 with TRBJ1-6; D ambiguous. V was pared by 3 bases and J by 8 bases, with 14 bases between. The CDR3 runs to 15 residues. Germline V gives CDR1 SGHTA, CDR2 FQGTGA. CDR3 in amino acids: CASSLGLARYSPLHF. CDR3 sequence (DNA): TGTGCCAGCAGCTTGGGCTTGGCCAGATATTCACCCCTCCACTTT.

The chain is built from TRBV24-1 and TRBJ2-1; D is possibly TRBD1 (6 bases). CDR1 and CDR2 (germline): KGHDR, SFDVKD. The CDR3 contains 14 residues. The germline V and J ends were trimmed by 4 bases and 5 bases, with 11 bases remaining between them. The CDR3 coding sequence is TGTGCCACCAGTGAAGCCAGGGGAGACAATGAGCAGTTCTTC. It translates to CATSEARGDNEQFF.

The chain uses TRBV28 and TRBJ1-4, with 7 bases lining up with TRBD1. The CDR3 covers 15 residues. After removal of 5 bases from V and 2 bases from J, the junction contained 5 bases not matched to a gene. CDR1 and CDR2 (germline): MDHEN, SYDVKM. The CDR3 DNA sequence: TGTGCCAGCAGTGGCCGACAGGGTACTAATGAAAAACTGTTTTTT. It specifies CASSGRQGTNEKLFF.